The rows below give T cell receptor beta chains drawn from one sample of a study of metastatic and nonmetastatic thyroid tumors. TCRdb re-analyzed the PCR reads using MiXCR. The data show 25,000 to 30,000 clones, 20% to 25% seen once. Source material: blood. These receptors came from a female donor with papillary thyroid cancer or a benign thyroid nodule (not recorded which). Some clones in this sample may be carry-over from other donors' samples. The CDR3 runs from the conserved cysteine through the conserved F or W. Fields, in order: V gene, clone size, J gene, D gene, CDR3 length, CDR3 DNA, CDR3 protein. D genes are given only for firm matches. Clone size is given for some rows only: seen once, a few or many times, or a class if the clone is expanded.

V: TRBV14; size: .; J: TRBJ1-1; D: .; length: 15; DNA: TGTGCCAGCAGCCCCCTAATCGCGGGGACCCGTGAAGCTTTCTTT; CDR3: CASSPLIAGTREAFF
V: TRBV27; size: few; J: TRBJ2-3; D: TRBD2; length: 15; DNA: TGTGCCAGCAGTAAGGCTAGCGGGAGTAAGGATACGCAGTATTTT; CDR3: CASSKASGSKDTQYF
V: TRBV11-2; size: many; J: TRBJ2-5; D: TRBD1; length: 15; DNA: TGTGCCAGCAGCTTTTACAGGGGAAAGGGAGAGACCCAGTACTTC; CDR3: CASSFYRGKGETQYF
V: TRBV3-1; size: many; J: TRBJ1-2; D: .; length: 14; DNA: TGTGCCAGCAGCCACCCGCCCGACCTCTATGGCTACACCTTC; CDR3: CASSHPPDLYGYTF
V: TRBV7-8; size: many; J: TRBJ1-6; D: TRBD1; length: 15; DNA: TGTGCCAGCAAGCAACGGACAGGATATAATTCACCCCTCCACTTT; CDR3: CASKQRTGYNSPLHF
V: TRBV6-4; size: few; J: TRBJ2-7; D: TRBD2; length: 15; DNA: TGTGCCAGCAGTCCTCAAACCAGCGGGAGTTACGAGCAGTACTTC; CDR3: CASSPQTSGSYEQYF
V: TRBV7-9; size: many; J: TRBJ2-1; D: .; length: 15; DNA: TGTGCCAGCAGCCCCCCCGGGACTCTTTACAATGAGCAGTTCTTC; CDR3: CASSPPGTLYNEQFF
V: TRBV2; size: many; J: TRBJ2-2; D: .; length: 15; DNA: TGTGCCAGCAGTGAAGCCGGGACTCCCACCGGGGAGCTGTTTTTT; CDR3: CASSEAGTPTGELFF
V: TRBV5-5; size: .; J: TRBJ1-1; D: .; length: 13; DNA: TGTGCCAGCAGCTTTCGACATAACACCGAAGCTTTCTTT; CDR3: CASSFRHNTEAFF
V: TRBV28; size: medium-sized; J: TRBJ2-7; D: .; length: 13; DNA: TGTGCCAGCACTAGGGACCGACCCTACGAGCAGTACTTC; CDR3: CASTRDRPYEQYF
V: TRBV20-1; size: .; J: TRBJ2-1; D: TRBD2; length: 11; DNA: TGCAGTGCTAGTACTAGCGCTTCTCAGCTCTTC; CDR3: CSASTSASQLF
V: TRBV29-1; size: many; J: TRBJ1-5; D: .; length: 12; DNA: TGCAGCGTGCAGGGGAAGGGTCAGCCCCAGCATTTT; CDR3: CSVQGKGQPQHF
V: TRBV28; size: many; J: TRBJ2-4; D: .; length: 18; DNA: TGTGCCAGCAGTGGCAGTCACCCGCTGCTCCTATCCAAAAACATTCAGTACTTC; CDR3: CASSGSHPLLLSKNIQYF
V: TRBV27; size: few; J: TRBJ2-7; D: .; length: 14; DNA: TGTGCCAGCAGCCAGGCCTTCGGGCTCTACGAGCAGTACTTC; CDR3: CASSQAFGLYEQYF
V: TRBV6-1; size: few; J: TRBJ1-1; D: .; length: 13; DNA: TGTGCCAGCAGTAAACGACAGAACACTGAAGCTTTCTTT; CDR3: CASSKRQNTEAFF
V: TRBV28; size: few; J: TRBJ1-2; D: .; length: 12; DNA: TGTGCCAGCCTGTCGAGGAACTATGGCTACACCTTC; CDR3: CASLSRNYGYTF
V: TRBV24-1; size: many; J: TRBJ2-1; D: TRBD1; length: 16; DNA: TGTGCCACCAGTGACCAAGGGGGCATCTCCTACAATGAGCAGTTCTTC; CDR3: CATSDQGGISYNEQFF
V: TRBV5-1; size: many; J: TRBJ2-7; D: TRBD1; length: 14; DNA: TGCGCCAGCAGCTCCGGACAGGGGGCTTACGAGCAGTACTTC; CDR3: CASSSGQGAYEQYF
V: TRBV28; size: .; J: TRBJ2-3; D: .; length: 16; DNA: TGTTCCAGCAGTTTCCCTAGCCGTAAGAGCACAGATATGCAGTATTTT; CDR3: CSSSFPSRKSTDMQYF
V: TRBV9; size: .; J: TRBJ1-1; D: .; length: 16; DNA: TGTGCCAGCAGCGTAGCAGCGGGGAAGCCGAACACTGAAGCTTTCTTT; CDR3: CASSVAAGKPNTEAFF
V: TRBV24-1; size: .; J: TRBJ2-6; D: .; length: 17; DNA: TGTGCCACCAGTGAGCCCATCGGGGGATCCGGGGCCAACGTCCTGACTTTC; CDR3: CATSEPIGGSGANVLTF
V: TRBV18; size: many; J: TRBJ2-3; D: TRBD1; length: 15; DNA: TGTGCCAGCTCCGACAGGGGGCCCTCGACAGATACGCAGTATTTT; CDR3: CASSDRGPSTDTQYF
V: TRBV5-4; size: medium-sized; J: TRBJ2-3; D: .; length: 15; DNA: TGTGCCAGCAGCTTGGTGTCTACAACCACAGATACGCAGTATTTT; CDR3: CASSLVSTTTDTQYF